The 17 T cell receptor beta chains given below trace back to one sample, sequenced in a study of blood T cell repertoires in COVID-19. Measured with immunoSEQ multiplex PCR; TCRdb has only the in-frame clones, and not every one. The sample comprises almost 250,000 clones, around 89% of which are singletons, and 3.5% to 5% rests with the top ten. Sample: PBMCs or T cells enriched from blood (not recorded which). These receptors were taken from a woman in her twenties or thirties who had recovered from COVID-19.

The CDR3 DNA is TGTGCCAGTACTCTGCGGGATGAAGCTTTCTTT. This gives the protein CASTLRDEAFF. The chain uses TRBV19 and TRBJ1-1; D is ambiguous. Germline V gene lookup returns CDR1 LNHDA and CDR2 SQIVND (reference sequence). This CDR3 contains 11 residues. The V end lost 7 bases, the J end lost 7 bases, and 10 bases lay between the germline ends.

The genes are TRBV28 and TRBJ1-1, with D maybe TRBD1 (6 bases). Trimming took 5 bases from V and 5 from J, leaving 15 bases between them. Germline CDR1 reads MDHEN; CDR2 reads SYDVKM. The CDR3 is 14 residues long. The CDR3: CASSPQGPGTEAFF. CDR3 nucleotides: TGTGCCAGCAGTCCACAGGGTCCGGGAACTGAAGCTTTCTTT.

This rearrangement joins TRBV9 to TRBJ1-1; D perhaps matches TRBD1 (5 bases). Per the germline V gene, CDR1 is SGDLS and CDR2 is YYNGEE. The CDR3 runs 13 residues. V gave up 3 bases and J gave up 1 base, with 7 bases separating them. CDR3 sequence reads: CASSGQGNTEAFF. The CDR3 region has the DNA TGTGCCAGCAGCGGCCAGGGGAACACTGAAGCTTTCTTT.

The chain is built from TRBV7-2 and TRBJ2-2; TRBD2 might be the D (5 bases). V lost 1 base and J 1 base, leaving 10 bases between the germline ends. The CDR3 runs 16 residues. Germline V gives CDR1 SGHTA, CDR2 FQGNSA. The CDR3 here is CASSLGAGVNTGELFF. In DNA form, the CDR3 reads TGTGCCAGCAGCTTAGGGGCGGGCGTGAACACCGGGGAGCTGTTTTTT. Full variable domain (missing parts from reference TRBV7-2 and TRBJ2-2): GAGVSQSPSNKVTEKGKDVELRCDPISGHTALYWYRQSLGQGLEFLIYFQGNSAPDKSGLPSDRFSAERTGGSVSTLTIQRTQQEDSAVYLCASSLGAGVNTGELFFGEGSRLTVL.

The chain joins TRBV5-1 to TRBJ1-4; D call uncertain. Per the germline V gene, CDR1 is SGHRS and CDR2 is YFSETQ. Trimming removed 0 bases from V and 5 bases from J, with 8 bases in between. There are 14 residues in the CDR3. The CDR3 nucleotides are TGCGCCAGCAGCTTGGGCGGAAGAAATGAAAAACTGTTTTTT. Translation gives CASSLGGRNEKLFF. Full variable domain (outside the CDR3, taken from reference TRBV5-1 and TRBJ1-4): KAGVTQTPRYLIKTRGQQVTLSCSPISGHRSVSWYQQTPGQGLQFLFEYFSETQRNKGNFPGRFSGRQFSNSRSEMNVSTLELGDSALYLCASSLGGRNEKLFFGSGTQLSVL.

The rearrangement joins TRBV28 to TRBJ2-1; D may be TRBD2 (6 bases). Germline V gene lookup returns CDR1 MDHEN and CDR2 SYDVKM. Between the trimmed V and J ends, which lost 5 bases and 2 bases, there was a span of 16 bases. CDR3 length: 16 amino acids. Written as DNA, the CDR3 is TGTGCCAGCAGTCCGACATCGGGGGACCCCTACAATGAGCAGTTCTTC. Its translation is CASSPTSGDPYNEQFF.

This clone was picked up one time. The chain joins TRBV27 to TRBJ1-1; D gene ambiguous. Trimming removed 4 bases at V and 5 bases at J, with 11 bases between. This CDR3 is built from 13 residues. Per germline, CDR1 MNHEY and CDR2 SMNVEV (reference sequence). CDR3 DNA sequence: TGTGCCAGCAGTTGGCTGGGCGGGACTGAAGCTTTCTTT. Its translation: CASSWLGGTEAFF.

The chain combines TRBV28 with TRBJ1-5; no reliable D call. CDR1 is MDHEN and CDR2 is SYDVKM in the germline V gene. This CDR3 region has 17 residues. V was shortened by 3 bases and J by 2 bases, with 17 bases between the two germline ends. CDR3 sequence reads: CASSLATAGLGNQPQHF. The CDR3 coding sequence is TGTGCCAGCAGTTTGGCCACTGCTGGGCTGGGCAATCAGCCCCAGCATTTT.

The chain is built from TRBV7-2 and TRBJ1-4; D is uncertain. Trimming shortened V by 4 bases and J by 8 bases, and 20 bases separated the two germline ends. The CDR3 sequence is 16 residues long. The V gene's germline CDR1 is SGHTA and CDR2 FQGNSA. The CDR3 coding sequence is TGTGCCAGCAGCTCCATAAGGACTACCACGAGGGAAAAACTGTTTTTT. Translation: CASSSIRTTTREKLFF.

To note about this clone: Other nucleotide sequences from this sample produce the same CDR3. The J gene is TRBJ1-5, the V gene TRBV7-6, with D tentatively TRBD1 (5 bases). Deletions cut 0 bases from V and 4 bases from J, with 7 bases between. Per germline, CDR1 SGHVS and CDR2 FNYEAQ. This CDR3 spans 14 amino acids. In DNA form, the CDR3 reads TGTGCCAGCAGCTTAGCGCAGGGTAATCAGCCCCAGCATTTT. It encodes CASSLAQGNQPQHF.

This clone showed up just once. CDR3 region: CAGGVFAQPQHF. The CDR3 DNA reads as TGTGCCGGGGGCGTTTTCGCCCAGCCCCAGCATTTT. The chain employs TRBV28 and TRBJ1-5, with D perhaps TRBD1 (6 bases). The V gene lost 11 bases and the J gene lost 7 bases, with 15 bases spanning the gap. The CDR3 has 12 residues. The germline CDR1 and CDR2 sequences are MDHEN and SYDVKM.

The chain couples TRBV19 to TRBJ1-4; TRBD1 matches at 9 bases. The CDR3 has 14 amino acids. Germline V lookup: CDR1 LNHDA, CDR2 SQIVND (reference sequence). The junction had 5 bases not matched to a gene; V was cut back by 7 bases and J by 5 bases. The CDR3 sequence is CASKGGTGNEKLFF. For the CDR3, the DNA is TGTGCCAGTAAAGGAGGGACAGGGAATGAAAAACTGTTTTTT.

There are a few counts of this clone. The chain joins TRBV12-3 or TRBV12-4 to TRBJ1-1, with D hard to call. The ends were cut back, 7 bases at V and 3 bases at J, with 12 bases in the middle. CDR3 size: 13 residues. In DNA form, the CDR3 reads TGTGCCAGCATCCAAAGGAGGGACACTGAAGCTTTCTTT. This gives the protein CASIQRRDTEAFF.

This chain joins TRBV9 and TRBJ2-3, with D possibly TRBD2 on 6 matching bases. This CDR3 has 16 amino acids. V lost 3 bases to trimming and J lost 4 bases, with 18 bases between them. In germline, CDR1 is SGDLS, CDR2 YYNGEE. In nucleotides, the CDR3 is TGTGCCAGCAGCGAATCATCGTCTAGCGACGCAGATACGCAGTATTTT. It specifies CASSESSSSDADTQYF. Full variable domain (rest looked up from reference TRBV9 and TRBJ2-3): DSGVTQTPKHLITATGQRVTLRCSPRSGDLSVYWYQQSLDQGLQFLIQYYNGEERAKGNILERFSAQQFPDLHSELNLSSLELGDSALYFCASSESSSSDADTQYFGPGTRLTVL.

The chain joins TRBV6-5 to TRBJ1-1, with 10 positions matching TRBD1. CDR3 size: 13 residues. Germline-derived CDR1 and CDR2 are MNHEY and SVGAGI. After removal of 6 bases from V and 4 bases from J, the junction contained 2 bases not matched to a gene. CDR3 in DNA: TGTGCCAGCAGATGGGACAGGGGCACTGAAGCTTTCTTT. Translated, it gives CASRWDRGTEAFF.

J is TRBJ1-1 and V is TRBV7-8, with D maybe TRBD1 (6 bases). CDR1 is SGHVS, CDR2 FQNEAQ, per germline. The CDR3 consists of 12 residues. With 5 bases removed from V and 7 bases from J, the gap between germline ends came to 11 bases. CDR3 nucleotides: TGTGCCAGCAGCCCCCCCAGGGGTGAAGCTTTCTTT. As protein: CASSPPRGEAFF.

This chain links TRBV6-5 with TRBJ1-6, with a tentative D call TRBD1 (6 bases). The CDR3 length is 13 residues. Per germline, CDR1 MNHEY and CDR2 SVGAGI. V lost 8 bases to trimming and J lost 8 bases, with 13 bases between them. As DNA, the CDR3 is TGTGCCAGCGCAGGGGTGGCTGATTCACCCCTCCACTTT. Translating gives CASAGVADSPLHF.